The entry below describes one T cell receptor (beta chain). This clonotype appeared many times. Its antigen is currently not known. Here the CDR3 omits its conserved ending phenylalanine or tryptophan, so a read error is the likely source. The DNA is left out, because the CDR3 cannot be placed on it with certainty; the CDR3 is given as TCRdb lists it. Every donor was a healthy Caucasian. The twin cohort comprised three pairs of female monozygotic twins, all aged about 18 to 30 years. Positive isolation kits from Invitrogen were used to isolate CD4+ and CD8+ T cell populations. Both ends counted, the CDR3 spans 12 residues. The data were obtained in a study of identical twins (dated by TCRdb to between 2015 and 2016). For the wider study: TCR alpha and beta repertoires from monozygotic twins, unrelated adults of various ages and cord blood were deep-sequenced to test whether fetal clonotypes persist. To rule out contamination, replicate twin experiments were performed at different times with different library preparation protocols.

The library came from 5' RACE. The instrument was an Illumina HiSeq 2000. A universal primer binding site was added through template switching, and the final cDNA carried a unique molecular identifier so that TCR cDNA molecules could be counted accurately. Specific primers in the conserved constant-segment region were used to synthesize first-strand cDNA for the TCR alpha and beta chains. To control for contamination, every cDNA library was double barcoded, receiving both a SMART-Mk sample barcode and Illumina barcodes. Two successive PCR steps introduced TruSeq adapter sequences along with Illumina sample barcodes. The Illumina HiSeq platform was used with custom primers to sequence TCR alpha and beta cDNA libraries. The study's own analysis went as follows. MiGEC was used to process raw reads and extract unique molecular identifiers, and MiXCR was used to find CDR3 positions. For each individual, recombination models were inferred using an EM algorithm with the repgenHMM and IGoR tools. The tcR package in R was used for shared clonotype analysis, with sharing normalized by the product of cloneset sizes. Out-of-frame nonproductive sequences were analyzed to study raw recombination free of thymic and clonal selection effects. The public reads were reanalyzed by TCRdb: fastp trimming at Q25, MiXCR alignment, in-frame beta chains only. Rows are combined by CDR3 protein, so each entry shows the most common genes and DNA. For this entry, the V and J calls and clone size follow TCRdb and not the study's own pipeline. Here the sample has under 300,000 distinct CDR3 sequences; about 8.9% occur a single time. About 3% of the sample lies in the top ten.

General findings and caveats noted by the study authors: The excess sharing between twins in beta out-of-frame sequences was weaker because fewer shared sequences reduced the signal-to-noise ratio. Invariant T cells such as MAIT and iNKT could partly confound zero-insertion analyses, though diverse VJ usage argued against this for most clonotypes. Because the same donors could not be followed over many years, conclusions were based on cross-sectional statistical analysis. Compared with coincidental sharing between unrelated individuals, out-of-frame TCR alpha sequences shared between twins showed an excess of sequences with low generation probability. Abundant cord blood beta clonotypes carried fewer insertions; young adult naive repertoires showed a weaker similar trend, while memory repertoires showed none. In monozygotic twins, out-of-frame TCR alpha sharing was systematically underestimated by recombination models, although the models agreed with sharing between unrelated individuals.

This sample also belongs to another study, concerning yellow fever vaccine responses in identical twins. The second paper states: The authors reported that the T cell response to vaccination in identical twins appeared partly convergent and partly personalized. In identical twins, the study followed T cell clones that responded to the vaccine with precision.

Material for sequencing was CD8+ T cells sorted from blood. The sequence derives from a woman aged 18-29 years in good health. The chain is encoded by TRBV12-3 or TRBV12-4 joined to TRBJ2-3; whether TRBD2, the table's D call, matches the DNA was not checked. The CDR3: CASTEPGLVLTL.